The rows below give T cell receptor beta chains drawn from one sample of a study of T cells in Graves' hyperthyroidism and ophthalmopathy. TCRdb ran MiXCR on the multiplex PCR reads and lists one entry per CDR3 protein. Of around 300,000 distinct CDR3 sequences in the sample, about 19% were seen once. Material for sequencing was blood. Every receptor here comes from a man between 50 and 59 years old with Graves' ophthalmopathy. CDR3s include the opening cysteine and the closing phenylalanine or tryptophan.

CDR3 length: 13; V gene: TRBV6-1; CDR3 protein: CASSSSGSDTQYF
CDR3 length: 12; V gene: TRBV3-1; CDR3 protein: CASSQLRDEQYF
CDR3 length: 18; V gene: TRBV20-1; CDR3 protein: CSAHRWASGRANTGELFF
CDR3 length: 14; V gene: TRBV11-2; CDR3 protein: CASSPGVRGETQYF
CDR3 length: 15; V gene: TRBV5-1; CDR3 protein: CASSLVQGLREEQFF
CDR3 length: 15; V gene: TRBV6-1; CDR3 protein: CASSYGPGGLYEQYF
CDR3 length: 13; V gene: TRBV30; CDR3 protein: CAWSEGQGYGYTF
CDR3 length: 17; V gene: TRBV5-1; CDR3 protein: CASSPSSRTDLYNEQFF
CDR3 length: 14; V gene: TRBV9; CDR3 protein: CASSKGQGIGELFF
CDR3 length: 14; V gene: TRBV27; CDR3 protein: CASRPPGRNTEQYF
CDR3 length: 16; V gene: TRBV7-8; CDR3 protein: CASSFGPGSGDYEQYF
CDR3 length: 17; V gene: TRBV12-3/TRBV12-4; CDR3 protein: CASRLGGALAGANVLTF
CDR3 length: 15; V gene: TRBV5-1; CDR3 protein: CASSLGQGVNYGYTF
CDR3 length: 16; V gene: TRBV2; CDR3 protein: CASSGASAPYQETQYF
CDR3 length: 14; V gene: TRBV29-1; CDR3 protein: CSASGTENSYEQYF
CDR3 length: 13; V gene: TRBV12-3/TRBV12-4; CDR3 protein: CASSLARGTEAFF
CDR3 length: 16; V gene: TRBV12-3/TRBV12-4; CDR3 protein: CASSSPADSSYNEQFF
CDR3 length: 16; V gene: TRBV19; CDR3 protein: CASSLTGLSVGTEAFF
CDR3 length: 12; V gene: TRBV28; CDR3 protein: CASSFGPNEQFF
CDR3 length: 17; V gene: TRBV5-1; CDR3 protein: CASSFLDTWTTYNEQFF
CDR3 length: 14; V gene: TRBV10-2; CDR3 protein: CASSFSDIQETQYF
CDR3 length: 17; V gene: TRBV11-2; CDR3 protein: CASSQASSGTEVYGYTF
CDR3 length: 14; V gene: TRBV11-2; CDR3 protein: CASSPGRTVYGYTF
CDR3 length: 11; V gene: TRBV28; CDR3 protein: CASSTREAQHF
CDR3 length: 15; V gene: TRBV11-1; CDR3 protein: CASSLSLGRTDEQYF
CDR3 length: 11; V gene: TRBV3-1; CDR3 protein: CASSLGGMTFF
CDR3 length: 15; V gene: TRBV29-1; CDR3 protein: CSVPSTSGDSYEQYF
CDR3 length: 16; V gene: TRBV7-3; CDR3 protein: CASSLGLAGGPGELFF
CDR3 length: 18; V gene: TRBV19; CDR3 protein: CATKGGISQSGSTDTQYF
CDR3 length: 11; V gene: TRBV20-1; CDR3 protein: CSARGGGGYTF
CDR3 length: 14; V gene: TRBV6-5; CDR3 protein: CASSSVAGDETQYF
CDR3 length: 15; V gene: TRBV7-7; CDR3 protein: CASSLGGGNGETQYF
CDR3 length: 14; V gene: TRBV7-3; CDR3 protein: CASSAYPGGNTIYF
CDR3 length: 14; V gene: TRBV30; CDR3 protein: CAWRPGQFTDTQYF
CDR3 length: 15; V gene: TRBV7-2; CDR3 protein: CASSWRQGGGYEQYF
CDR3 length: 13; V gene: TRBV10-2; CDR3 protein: CASSVGTQETQYF
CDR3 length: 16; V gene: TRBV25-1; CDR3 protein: CASRRTGPRAKNIQYF
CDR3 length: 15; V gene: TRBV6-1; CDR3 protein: CASSRGLRGNQPQHF
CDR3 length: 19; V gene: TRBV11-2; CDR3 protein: CASSSPPPGIDHSYNEQFF
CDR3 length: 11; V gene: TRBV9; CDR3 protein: CASSVNYGYTF
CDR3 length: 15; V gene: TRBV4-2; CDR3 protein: CASSRTSGSSDEQYF